This passage covers 26 T cell receptor beta chains from one sample sequenced in a study of blood T cells in healthy people across ages. It was with a sample-barcoded 5' primer and a J-beta primer mix that a second PCR of roughly 7 to 12 cycles was run. MiXCR was run by TCRdb on the 5' RACE reads, yielding one entry per CDR3 protein. This repertoire shows hundreds of thousands of distinct CDR3 sequences, about 45% found once; its top ten account for about 26%. Sequenced material: blood. These receptors all stem from a man aged 80 or over in good health.

The V call is TRBV7-9, the J call TRBJ2-7; D unclear. The germline V gene has CDR1 SEHNR and CDR2 FQNEAQ (reference sequence). The ends were cut back, 5 bases at V and 2 bases at J, with 13 bases in the middle. The CDR3 is 14 residues long. CDR3 amino acids: CASSPAISTYEQYF. DNA of the CDR3: TGTGCCAGCAGCCCGGCCATCTCGACCTACGAGCAGTACTTC.

This clonotype was observed a handful of times. The chain couples TRBV9 to TRBJ2-5; 11 nucleotides agree with TRBD1. The V gene's germline CDR1 is SGDLS and CDR2 YYNGEE. Losses at the gene ends were 3 bases for V and 9 bases for J; bases not matched to a gene: 10. The CDR3 totals 15 residues. The CDR3 reads CASSARTGGNEAQYF. CDR3 sequence (DNA): TGTGCCAGCAGCGCGAGGACAGGGGGCAACGAGGCCCAGTACTTC.

This clonotype was counted between two and nine times. This chain links TRBV4-1 with TRBJ2-4, with D unclear. The length of the CDR3 is 16 residues. V lost 3 bases and J 0 bases, leaving 12 bases between the germline ends. The V gene's germline CDR1 is MGHRA and CDR2 YSYEKL. The CDR3 spells CASSHPTRQAKNIQYF. The DNA for the CDR3 is TGCGCCAGCAGCCACCCGACGCGACAAGCCAAAAACATTCAGTACTTC.

This chain joins TRBV29-1 and TRBJ1-1; D might be TRBD1 (6 bases). Trimming removed 7 bases at V and 1 base at J, with 13 bases between. The length of the CDR3 is 13 residues. The germline V gene has CDR1 SQVTM and CDR2 ANQGSEA. The chain's CDR3 is CSGGGAENTEAFF. DNA of the CDR3: TGCAGCGGCGGGGGGGCAGAGAACACTGAAGCTTTCTTT.

The table lists this clonotype with a count of one. Being one base from a much bigger clone, this may be a read error. The chain is built from TRBV6-6 and TRBJ2-7; D may be TRBD2 (6 bases). Germline loops: CDR1 MNHNY, CDR2 SVGAGI (reference sequence). CDR3 length: 14 amino acids. The CDR3 here is CASRYSKLATEQYF. For the CDR3, the DNA is TGTGCCAGCAGGTACTCGAAACTAGCTACCGAGCAGTACTTC.

At least ten counts were recorded for this clonotype. The V call is TRBV29-1, the J call TRBJ2-7; maybe TRBD1 (5 bases). Germline CDR1 is SQVTM and CDR2 is ANQGSEA. Trimming took 4 bases from V and 3 from J, leaving 22 bases between them. CDR3 length equals 16 residues. The CDR3 nucleotides read TGCAGCGTTGTCTTCATGGGGCAGGGAATGGGCTACGAGCAGTACTTC. Translated: CSVVFMGQGMGYEQYF.

This clonotype showed up just a few times. In DNA, the CDR3 is TGTGCCAGCAGTTACTCCGGGATTCAACGGCGGCAGTACTTC. Protein: CASSYSGIQRRQYF. V usage is TRBV6-5 and J usage is TRBJ2-5; the D gene is possibly TRBD2 (5 bases). The V end was cut by 0 bases, the J end by 11 bases, with 16 bases between. The germline gives CDR1 MNHEY, CDR2 SVGAGI. This CDR3 contains 14 residues.

This clonotype was found many times. The rearrangement joins TRBV5-1 to TRBJ2-5; D is perhaps TRBD1 (5 bases). Germline CDR1 SGHRS, CDR2 YFSETQ. CDR3 length: 14 residues. V shed 1 base and J shed 1 base, with 8 bases lying between them. CDR3 DNA: TGCGCCAGCAGCTTGAGACAGATCCAAGAGACCCAGTACTTC. As protein: CASSLRQIQETQYF.

The chain recombines TRBV7-2 with TRBJ1-1; D not certain. This CDR3 is 13 amino acids long. The V end was cut by 2 bases, the J end by 8 bases, with 12 bases between. The germline V gene has CDR1 SGHTA and CDR2 FQGNSA. This chain's CDR3 is CASSLSIPTEAFF. In nucleotides, the CDR3 is TGTGCCAGCAGCTTAAGTATCCCGACAGAAGCTTTCTTT.

The sample holds many counts of this clonotype. The rearrangement uses TRBV27 and TRBJ2-7, with D possibly TRBD1 on 6 matching bases. The CDR3 contains 14 residues. V lost 2 bases, J lost 4 bases, and 12 bases lay in between. The V gene's germline CDR1 is MNHEY and CDR2 SMNVEV (reference sequence). The CDR3 is CASSLGGRGYEQYF. CDR3 in DNA: TGTGCCAGCAGTTTAGGGGGAAGGGGGTACGAGCAGTACTTC.

The J gene is TRBJ1-6, the V gene TRBV28, with TRBD1 identical over 7 bases. Germline lookup yields CDR1 MDHEN and CDR2 SYDVKM. The CDR3 is 18 residues long. V gave up 10 bases and J gave up 4 bases; unmatched junction bases: 19. CDR3: CATKGATLRDRYNSPLHF. CDR3 DNA sequence: TGTGCCACCAAGGGGGCCACTCTCCGGGACAGATATAATTCACCCCTCCACTTT.

V usage is TRBV18 and J usage is TRBJ2-3; D is unresolved. V lost 6 bases to trimming and J lost 4 bases, with 8 bases between them. Germline CDR1 KGHSH, CDR2 LQKENI. The CDR3 is 12 residues long. Here the CDR3 DNA reads TGTGCCAGCTCCCCAGACGCAGATACGCAGTATTTT. Protein sequence: CASSPDADTQYF.

The J gene is TRBJ2-1, the V gene TRBV4-1; D is possibly TRBD2 (7 bases). Between the trimmed V and J ends, which lost 3 bases and 9 bases, there was a span of 15 bases. CDR3 length: 14 amino acids. In germline, CDR1 is MGHRA, CDR2 YSYEKL. The CDR3 nucleotides are TGCGCCAGCAGCCACCCGGGGGGCTCTCGTGAGCAGTTCTTC. Protein sequence: CASSHPGGSREQFF.

The rearrangement joins TRBV14 to TRBJ2-5; 7 bases match TRBD2. The J call may be in error: the DNA end matches TRBJ2-7 better. This CDR3 region has 16 residues. Germline values: CDR1 SGHDN, CDR2 FVKESK. CDR3 residues: CASSQVAGLVGYEQYF. The CDR3 DNA follows: TGTGCCAGCAGCCAAGTCGCCGGACTAGTCGGTTACGAGCAGTACTTC.

V and J are TRBV28 and TRBJ2-1; possibly TRBD2 for D (5 bases). The CDR3 extends over 18 amino acids. V lost 6 bases, J lost 6 bases, and 27 bases lay in between. Germline V gene data show CDR1 as MDHEN and CDR2 as SYDVKM. CDR3: CASRPTGIGSSFFNEQFF. Written as DNA, the CDR3 is TGTGCCAGCAGACCCACGGGGATTGGTTCGAGTTTTTTCAATGAGCAGTTCTTC.

The table lists this clonotype with a few counts. V is TRBV5-1 and J is TRBJ2-3; no clear D. V was pared by 0 bases and J by 2 bases, with 7 bases between. Germline V gives CDR1 SGHRS, CDR2 YFSETQ. The CDR3 sequence is 14 residues long. The chain's CDR3 is CASSLDVITDTQYF. The DNA for the CDR3 is TGCGCCAGCAGCTTGGATGTTATCACAGATACGCAGTATTTT.

The chain has TRBV7-2 and TRBJ1-1; no reliable D call. Trimming took off 5 bases at V and 1 base at J, with 11 bases between the two ends. CDR3 length: 14 residues. Germline values: CDR1 SGHTA, CDR2 FQGNSA. The CDR3 DNA reads TGTGCCAGCAGCCCCATGGCCCCGAACACTGAAGCTTTCTTT. Translation: CASSPMAPNTEAFF.

The chain links TRBV4-3 to TRBJ2-1; 9 bases align to TRBD2. With 5 bases clipped from V and 7 bases from J, the junction kept 12 bases outside the gene matches. The CDR3 is made up of 16 amino acids. In germline, CDR1 is LGHNA, CDR2 YSLEER. The CDR3 DNA sequence: TGCGCCAGCAGCTCCAAGCGGGGGGACCCTAGAAATGAGCAGTTCTTC. It specifies CASSSKRGDPRNEQFF.

The sample holds a few counts of this clonotype. This chain's CDR3 is CATSDGTSGSSYNEQFF. The CDR3 DNA follows: TGTGCCACCAGTGATGGGACTAGCGGGAGTAGCTACAATGAGCAGTTCTTC. The chain combines TRBV24-1 with TRBJ2-1; 14 nucleotides agree with TRBD2. This CDR3 comprises 17 residues. Germline CDR1 is KGHDR and CDR2 is SFDVKD. The V and J ends lost 3 bases and 3 bases, in that order; junction bases with no gene match: 3.

CDR3 coding DNA: TGTGCCAGCAGTATTCGGAGGTCCACTGAAGCTTTCTTT. This encodes CASSIRRSTEAFF. The V gene is TRBV6-1, the J gene TRBJ1-1; D gene ambiguous. Germline CDR1 reads MNHNS; CDR2 reads SASEGT. The V end was cut by 5 bases, the J end by 4 bases, with 11 bases between. The CDR3 sequence is 13 residues long.

In its sample, this clonotype was seen many times. The gene calls are TRBV6-5 and TRBJ2-3; 10 positions agree with TRBD2. Trimming took 6 bases from V and 1 from J; bases not matched to a gene: 7. CDR3 length equals 16 residues. Germline V CDR1 and CDR2: MNHEY, SVGAGI. The CDR3 loop is CASRQGLAEGTDTQYF. The CDR3 DNA reads as TGTGCCAGCAGGCAAGGACTAGCGGAGGGCACAGATACGCAGTATTTT.

This chain joins TRBV4-2 and TRBJ1-1; D is perhaps TRBD1 (6 bases). With 0 bases removed from V and 4 bases from J, the gap between germline ends came to 15 bases. Germline-derived CDR1 and CDR2 are LGHNA and YNFKEQ. This CDR3 contains 16 residues. Written as DNA, the CDR3 is TGTGCCAGCAGCCAAGATACGGGGGCCGGGGGCACTGAAGCTTTCTTT. Translation gives CASSQDTGAGGTEAFF.

The chain uses TRBV20-1 and TRBJ1-5; TRBD1 matches 7 bases. V trimming: 5 bases; J trimming: 3 bases; junction bases outside the gene matches: 4. The CDR3 spans 13 residues. The V gene's germline CDR1 is DFQATT and CDR2 SNEGSKA (reference sequence). The CDR3 protein is CSAPGQANQPQHF. Written as DNA, the CDR3 is TGCAGTGCTCCCGGACAGGCCAATCAGCCCCAGCATTTT.

The J gene is TRBJ2-1, the V gene TRBV29-1; TRBD2 aligns across 14 bases. Germline CDR1 and CDR2: SQVTM and ANQGSEA. There are 13 residues in the CDR3. The V and J ends lost 2 bases and 13 bases, in that order; junction bases with no gene match: 4. The CDR3 spells CSVERLAGGTQFF. CDR3 DNA: TGCAGCGTTGAACGACTAGCGGGAGGGACCCAGTTCTTC.

Only one count was recorded for this clonotype. CDR3 amino acids: CAWSDMANVLTF. CDR3 in DNA: TGTGCCTGGAGTGACATGGCCAACGTCCTGACTTTC. This rearrangement joins TRBV30 to TRBJ2-6, with unresolved D. In germline, CDR1 is GTSNPN, CDR2 SVGIG (reference sequence). CDR3 length equals 12 residues. V was shortened by 1 base and J by 6 bases, with 4 bases between the two germline ends. Complete variable domain (other parts from reference TRBV30 and TRBJ2-6): SQTIHQWPATLVQPVGSPLSLECTVEGTSNPNLYWYRQAAGRGLQLLFYSVGIGQISSEVPQNLSASRPQDRQFILSSKKLLLSDSGFYLCAWSDMANVLTFGAGSRLTVL.

The table lists this clonotype with a count of one. The genes are TRBV4-2 and TRBJ2-3; TRBD2 aligns across 7 bases. V shed 4 bases, J shed 10 bases, and the junction held 17 bases outside the gene matches. This CDR3 has 16 residues. Looked up from germline, CDR1 is LGHNA and CDR2 is YNFKEQ. The chain's CDR3 is CASSPRTGLVGIAQYF. The CDR3, as DNA: TGTGCCAGCAGCCCAAGGACCGGACTAGTTGGTATCGCGCAGTATTTT.